The present T cell receptor beta chain was sequenced within a study of T cells after yellow fever vaccination. In this sample, this clonotype turned up a few times. MiXCR, applied by TCRdb to the 5' RACE reads, yields one record per CDR3 protein. The data contain around 340,000 distinct CDR3 sequences, about 9.5% of them seen just once; the ten biggest clones take up under 20%. The CDR3 contains 13 residues. Germline assignment: CDR1 LGHNA and CDR2 YSLEER. Trimming removed 0 bases from V and 7 bases from J, with 9 bases in between. The TCR was taken from a man aged 18 to 30 who received the YFV17D yellow fever vaccine. The chain carries TRBV4-3 and TRBJ1-2; D not certain. This specimen consisted of PBMCs, obtained on the day of the first yellow fever vaccination. CDR3 in amino acids: CASSQDPASGYTF. The CDR3 nucleotides are TGCGCCAGCAGCCAAGATCCCGCCTCTGGCTACACCTTC.